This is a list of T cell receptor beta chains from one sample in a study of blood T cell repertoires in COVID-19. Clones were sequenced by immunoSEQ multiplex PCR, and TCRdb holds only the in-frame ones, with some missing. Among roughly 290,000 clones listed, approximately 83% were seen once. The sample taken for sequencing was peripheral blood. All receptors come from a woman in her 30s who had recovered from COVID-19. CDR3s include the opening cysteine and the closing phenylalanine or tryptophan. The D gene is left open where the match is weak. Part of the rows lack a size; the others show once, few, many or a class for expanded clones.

TGTGCCAGTAGTATATACGCGGACAGGGGGCTCGAAAGCACTGAAGCTTTCTTT	CASSIYADRGLESTEAFF	TRBJ1-1	TRBD1	TRBV19	.
TGTGCCTGGGGATCGGGGACACTAGGCACTGAAGCTTTCTTT	CAWGSGTLGTEAFF	TRBJ1-1	.	TRBV30	.
TGTGCCAGCAGCGCCTCAGGCCTGAACACTGAAGCTTTCTTT	CASSASGLNTEAFF	TRBJ1-1	.	TRBV7-3	.
TGCAGCGTTGTTCCGGGGACTAGCGGGACAGATACGCAGTATTTT	CSVVPGTSGTDTQYF	TRBJ2-3	TRBD2	TRBV29-1	.
TGTGCCAGCAGTCAAGGGGAAGAGACCCAGTACTTC	CASSQGEETQYF	TRBJ2-5	.	TRBV12-3/TRBV12-4	.
TGTGCCAGCAGCTTAGAACAGGGGACCTCCTACGAGCAGTACTTC	CASSLEQGTSYEQYF	TRBJ2-7	TRBD1	TRBV7-2	.
TGTGCCAGCAGTTTCGCCGGACTAGCGGCCCATTACAATGAGCAGTTCTTC	CASSFAGLAAHYNEQFF	TRBJ2-1	TRBD2	TRBV28	once
TGTGCCAGTAGTAACGGGAACCCGGACTACGAGCAGTACTTC	CASSNGNPDYEQYF	TRBJ2-7	.	TRBV19	few
TGCGCCAGCAGCCAAGATACGGGGCGGGAGAGGGGCTACACCTTC	CASSQDTGRERGYTF	TRBJ1-2	.	TRBV4-1	.
TGTGCCAGCAGCACAGGGTCGAGGAACACTGAAGCTTTCTTT	CASSTGSRNTEAFF	TRBJ1-1	.	TRBV28	.
TGTGCCAGCAGTTTATCGAACGCGGGAGAGGACGGGGAGCTGTTTTTT	CASSLSNAGEDGELFF	TRBJ2-2	TRBD2	TRBV27	.
TGTGCCAGCAGCTTGCAAATGGGGACAAACCATGGCTACACCTTC	CASSLQMGTNHGYTF	TRBJ1-2	.	TRBV5-4	.
TGTGCCACCAGCAGAGATTCCCCACATACCTTGAACACCGGGGAGCTGTTTTTT	CATSRDSPHTLNTGELFF	TRBJ2-2	.	TRBV15	.
TGTGCCAGCAGCTCCGCGACAGGGGGGAGGAACACTGAAGCTTTCTTT	CASSSATGGRNTEAFF	TRBJ1-1	TRBD1	TRBV11-2	.
TGCAGCGTTGTCCCCCAGGGTGGGTATGGCTACACCTTC	CSVVPQGGYGYTF	TRBJ1-2	.	TRBV29-1	.
TGCGCCAGCAGCCAAGAAATAGCTTTTAGGGATACGCAGTATTTT	CASSQEIAFRDTQYF	TRBJ2-3	.	TRBV4-3	.
TGTGCCAGCAGCCGTCCGAAAATCCGGGGAGGCTCCTACAATGAGCAGTTCTTC	CASSRPKIRGGSYNEQFF	TRBJ2-1	.	TRBV6-2/TRBV6-3	.
TGTGCCAGCAGCTCCCTAGACAATGAGCAGTTCTTC	CASSSLDNEQFF	TRBJ2-1	.	TRBV7-9	.
TGTGCCAGCAGTTACTCGACAGGGGGCAGCGGCTACACCTTC	CASSYSTGGSGYTF	TRBJ1-2	TRBD1	TRBV6-5	.
TGTGCCAGCACCCCGGACGGGGGAAAGGGCTATGGCTACACCTTC	CASTPDGGKGYGYTF	TRBJ1-2	.	TRBV5-4	.
TGTGCCAGCAGCCGGCCGGGAGGCAATGAAAAACTGTTTTTT	CASSRPGGNEKLFF	TRBJ1-4	.	TRBV25-1	.
TGTGCCAGCAGAGACTACATTGTAGAGACCCAGTACTTC	CASRDYIVETQYF	TRBJ2-5	.	TRBV12-3/TRBV12-4	once
TGTGCCAGCAAGGCTAGCGGGGTAGATACGCAGTATTTT	CASKASGVDTQYF	TRBJ2-3	TRBD2	TRBV25-1	.
TGTGCCTCGGCTCGGGGTGAGAACTATGGCTACACCTTC	CASARGENYGYTF	TRBJ1-2	.	TRBV30	.
TGTGCCAGCACCAGGGATTCGGGTCAGCCCCAGCATTTT	CASTRDSGQPQHF	TRBJ1-5	.	TRBV12-3/TRBV12-4	.
TGTGCCAGCAGCTTAGACGGACAGACCCTCCACTTT	CASSLDGQTLHF	TRBJ1-6	.	TRBV7-9	.
TGTGCCAGCAGCGCACAGGGCCCCCGGCAGTACTTC	CASSAQGPRQYF	TRBJ2-7	.	TRBV7-8	.
TGTGCCAGCAGCTCCAATATGGTGGAGATACACGAGCAGTACTTC	CASSSNMVEIHEQYF	TRBJ2-7	.	TRBV7-2	few
TGTGCCAGCAGAAAGGACAGGGTAGTTGAAAAACTGTTTTTT	CASRKDRVVEKLFF	TRBJ1-4	TRBD1	TRBV6-6	.
TGTGCCAGCAGTTTCAGGGTTGGAGAGACCCAGTACTTC	CASSFRVGETQYF	TRBJ2-5	.	TRBV27	.
TGCGCCAGCAGCCAAGATCGGGGTGAGGGAAACACCATATATTTT	CASSQDRGEGNTIYF	TRBJ1-3	.	TRBV4-1	.
TGTGCCAGCAGCGCGGGGGTTTTGAGAGATACGCAGTATTTT	CASSAGVLRDTQYF	TRBJ2-3	TRBD2	TRBV11-2	.
TGCAGCGTTGAATCGGGGTTTGAGGAGCTGTTTTTT	CSVESGFEELFF	TRBJ2-2	.	TRBV29-1	.
TGTGCCAGCAGTGAGGGACACTACAATGAGCAGTTCTTC	CASSEGHYNEQFF	TRBJ2-1	.	TRBV25-1	few
TGTGCCAGCAGCTTCCGGGAGGGGAGAACCGGGGAGCTGTTTTTT	CASSFREGRTGELFF	TRBJ2-2	TRBD2	TRBV7-9	once
TGCGCCAGCTGCCCGGGGGATCAGCCCCAGCATTTT	CASCPGDQPQHF	TRBJ1-5	.	TRBV10-2	.
TGTGCCAGCAGGCACGGACAACATAGCAATCAGCCCCAGCATTTT	CASRHGQHSNQPQHF	TRBJ1-5	.	TRBV6-5	few
TGCGCCAGCAGCCAAGATCAGATTAACTATGGCTACACCTTC	CASSQDQINYGYTF	TRBJ1-2	.	TRBV4-3	.
TGCGCCAGCAGCGAGACTGGTAAAAACATTCAGTACTTC	CASSETGKNIQYF	TRBJ2-4	.	TRBV5-1	.
TGTGCCAGCAGTTTCCAGGGCGGCAATCAGCCCCAGCATTTT	CASSFQGGNQPQHF	TRBJ1-5	.	TRBV27	.
TGTGCCAGCAGCTTAGATGGGACAGGGGGCGAGGAGCAGTACTTC	CASSLDGTGGEEQYF	TRBJ2-7	TRBD1	TRBV7-2	.
TGTGCCTGGAGTCCGGGGATCCTTAACTATGGCTACACCTTC	CAWSPGILNYGYTF	TRBJ1-2	.	TRBV30	.
TGTGCCACCAGTGACCCCCTAGAGCTCTACAATGAGCAGTTCTTC	CATSDPLELYNEQFF	TRBJ2-1	.	TRBV24-1	.